The sequence of this T cell receptor beta chain was determined in a study of OX40 agonist ivuxolimab in advanced cancers. Study-level background: Ivuxolimab doses were 0.01, 0.1, 0.3, 1.5, 3 or 10 mg/kg every 2 weeks.

Some clones are missing from TCRdb's copy, which holds only in-frame ones; the method was immunoSEQ multiplex PCR. The sample comprises 50,000 to 70,000 clones, about 90% of which are singletons, and approximately 4.2% rests with the top ten. As concerns this clone: The antigen remains unidentified.

V gave up 0 bases and J gave up 0 bases, with 12 bases separating them. Germline V gene sequence: CDR1 SEHNR, CDR2 FQNEAQ (reference sequence). The CDR3 length is 16 residues. The study, taken as a whole, reports: Compared with CD4+, CD8+ T cells on average had more expanded clones.

The source was CD4+ or CD8+ T cells sorted from blood, collected in a trial of the OX40 agonist ivuxolimab. V and J are TRBV7-9 and TRBJ2-7, with D possibly being TRBD2 (5 bases). The clonotype was recovered from an adult with an advanced solid tumor such as melanoma, head and neck, liver or kidney cancer. CDR3 sequence: CASSLAADLGSYEQYF. CDR3 sequence (DNA): TGTGCCAGCAGCTTAGCAGCGGACCTCGGCTCCTACGAGCAGTACTTC.